The sequence of this T cell receptor (beta chain) was determined in a study of blood T cell repertoires in COVID-19. Assay: immunoSEQ multiplex PCR; the TCRdb copy retains only in-frame clones and omits some. The data hold approximately 200,000 clones, with roughly 89% observed a single time. There are 15 residues in the CDR3. Germline V gene lookup returns CDR1 KGHSH and CDR2 LQKENI. The V gene lost 3 bases and the J gene lost 0 bases, with 9 bases spanning the gap. Sequenced material: PBMCs or T cells enriched from blood (not recorded which). The chain recombines TRBV18 with TRBJ2-1; a possible D gene is TRBD2 (5 bases). This TCR derives from a woman aged 40 to 50 with acute COVID-19. The chain's CDR3 is CASSPGGPSYNEQFF. CDR3 DNA sequence: TGTGCCAGCTCACCTGGAGGTCCCTCCTACAATGAGCAGTTCTTC.